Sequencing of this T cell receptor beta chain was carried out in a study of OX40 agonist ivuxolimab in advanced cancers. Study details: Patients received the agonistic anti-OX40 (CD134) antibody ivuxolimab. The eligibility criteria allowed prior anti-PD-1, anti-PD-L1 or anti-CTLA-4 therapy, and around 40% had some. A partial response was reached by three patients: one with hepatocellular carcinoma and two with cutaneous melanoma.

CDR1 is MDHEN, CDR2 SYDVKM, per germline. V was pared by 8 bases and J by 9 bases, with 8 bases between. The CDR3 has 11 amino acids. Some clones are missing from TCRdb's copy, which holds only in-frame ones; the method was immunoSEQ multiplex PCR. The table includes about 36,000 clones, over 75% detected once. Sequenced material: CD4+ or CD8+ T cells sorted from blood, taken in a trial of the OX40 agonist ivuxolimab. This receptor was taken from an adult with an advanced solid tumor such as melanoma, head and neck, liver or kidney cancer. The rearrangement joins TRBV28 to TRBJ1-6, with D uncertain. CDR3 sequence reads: CASSPGSPLHF. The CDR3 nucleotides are TGTGCCAGCTCCCCGGGTTCACCCCTCCACTTT.